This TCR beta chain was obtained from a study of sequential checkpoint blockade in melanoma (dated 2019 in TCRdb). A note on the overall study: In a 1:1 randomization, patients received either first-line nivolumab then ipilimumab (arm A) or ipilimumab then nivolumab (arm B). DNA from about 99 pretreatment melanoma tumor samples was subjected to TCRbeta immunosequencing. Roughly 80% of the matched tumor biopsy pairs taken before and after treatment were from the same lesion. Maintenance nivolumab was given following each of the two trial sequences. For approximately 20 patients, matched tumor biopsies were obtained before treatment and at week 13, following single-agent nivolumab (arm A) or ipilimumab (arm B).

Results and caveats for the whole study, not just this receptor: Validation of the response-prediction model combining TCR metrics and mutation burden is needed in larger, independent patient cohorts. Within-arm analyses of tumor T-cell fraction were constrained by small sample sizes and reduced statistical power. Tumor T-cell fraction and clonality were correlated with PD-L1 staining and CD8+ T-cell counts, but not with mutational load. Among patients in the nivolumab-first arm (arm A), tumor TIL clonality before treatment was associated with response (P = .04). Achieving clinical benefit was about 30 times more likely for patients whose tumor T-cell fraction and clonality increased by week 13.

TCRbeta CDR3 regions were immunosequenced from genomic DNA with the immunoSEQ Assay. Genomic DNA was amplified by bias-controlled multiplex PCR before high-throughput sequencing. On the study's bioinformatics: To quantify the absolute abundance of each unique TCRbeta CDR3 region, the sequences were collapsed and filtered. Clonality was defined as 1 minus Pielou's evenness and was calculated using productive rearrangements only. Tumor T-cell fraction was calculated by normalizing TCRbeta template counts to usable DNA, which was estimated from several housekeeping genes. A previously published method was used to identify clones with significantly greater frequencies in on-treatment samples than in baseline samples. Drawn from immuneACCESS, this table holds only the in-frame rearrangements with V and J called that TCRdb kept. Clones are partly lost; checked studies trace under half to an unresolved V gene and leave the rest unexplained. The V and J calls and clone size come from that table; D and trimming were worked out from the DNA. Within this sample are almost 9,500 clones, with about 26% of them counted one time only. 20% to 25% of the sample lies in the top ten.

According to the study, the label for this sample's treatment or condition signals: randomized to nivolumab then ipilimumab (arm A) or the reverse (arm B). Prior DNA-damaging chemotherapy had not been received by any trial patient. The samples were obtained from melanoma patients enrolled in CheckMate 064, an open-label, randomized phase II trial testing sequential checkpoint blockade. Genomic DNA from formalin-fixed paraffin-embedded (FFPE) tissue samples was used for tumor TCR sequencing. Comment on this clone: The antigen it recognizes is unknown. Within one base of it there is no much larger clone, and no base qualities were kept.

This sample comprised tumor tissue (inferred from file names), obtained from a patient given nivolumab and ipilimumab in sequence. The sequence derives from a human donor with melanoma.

Here the CDR3 is given as CASSNRGANYGYTF. At the DNA level, the sequence is TGTGCCAGTAGCAACAGAGGTGCTAACTATGGCTACACCTTC. The sequence is built from TRBV19 and TRBJ1-2; the D gene cannot be resolved reliably. From the cysteine through the phenylalanine, the CDR3 covers 14 amino acids. Only the CDR3 DNA is retained, 42 bases long and in frame from the first base. CDR1 and CDR2, per the germline V gene (reference sequence), are LNHDA and SQIVND. Trimming takes 6 bases from V and 0 bases from J, and the germline ends sit 11 bases apart.